This T cell receptor beta chain was captured in a study of vaccination and CD4 T cells after COVID-19. Treatment noted: approximately nine-day PBMC culture with coronavirus spike peptide pools or control peptides (ViraFEST assay). Study-level points and caveats: Although the median of SARS-CoV-2-reactive clonotypes rose from around 20 to 38, the change was not significant.

Details on this clonotype: What it recognizes is unknown.

The V and J ends lost 7 bases and 0 bases respectively, with 16 bases between them. The CDR3 has 16 residues. CDR1 is GTSNPN and CDR2 is SVGIG in the germline V gene (reference sequence). Researchers used the Oncomine TCR Beta short-read assay to sequence DNA from cultured CD4+ T cells. TCRdb itself ran the PCR reads through MiXCR, one entry per CDR3 protein. The table lists 8,200 or so distinct CDR3 sequences, around two thirds of them singletons, with roughly 35% in the top ten. The source of this sequence is a human donor who had recovered from COVID-19. This chain uses TRBV30 with TRBJ1-6; D gene unclear. The specimen sequenced was CD4+ T cells from blood, cultured in vitro. CDR3 residues: CAYKTAASSYNSPLHF. DNA for the CDR3: TGTGCCTACAAGACGGCGGCGAGCTCCTATAATTCACCCCTCCACTTT.